This entry concerns a single TCR beta chain. The CDR3 extends over 12 amino acids. Germline values: CDR1 LNHNV, CDR2 YYDKDF (reference sequence). The J segment lost 10 bases and the V segment lost 8 bases, leaving 5 bases of the junction unmatched. These data belong to a study of cytomegalovirus exposure and HLA in healthy donors. PCR involved 60 Vbeta and 13 Jbeta primers. The repertoire was sequenced with immunoSEQ multiplex PCR; TCRdb's copy has only in-frame clones and lacks some. Altogether 95,000 to 150,000 clones are present, over 80% being singletons, with the ten largest covering approximately 2.1%.

The sequencing input was PBMCs. This TCR was recovered from a man aged 30-40 years in good health and CMV-seronegative. V gene TRBV15 combines with J gene TRBJ2-4; 10 nucleotides agree with TRBD1. Written as DNA, the CDR3 is TGTGCCACCCTGAGGGACAGGGGAATTCAGTACTTC. Residues: CATLRDRGIQYF.